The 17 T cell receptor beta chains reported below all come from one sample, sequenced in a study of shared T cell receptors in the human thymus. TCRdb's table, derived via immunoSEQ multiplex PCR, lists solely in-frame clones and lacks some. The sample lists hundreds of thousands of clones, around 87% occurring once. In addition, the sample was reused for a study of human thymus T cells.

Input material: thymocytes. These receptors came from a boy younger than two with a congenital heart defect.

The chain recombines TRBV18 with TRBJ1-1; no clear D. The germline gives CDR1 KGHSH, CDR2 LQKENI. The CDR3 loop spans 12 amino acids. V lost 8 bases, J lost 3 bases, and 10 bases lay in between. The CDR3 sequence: CASHREYTEAFF. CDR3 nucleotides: TGTGCCAGCCATAGGGAGTACACTGAAGCTTTCTTT.

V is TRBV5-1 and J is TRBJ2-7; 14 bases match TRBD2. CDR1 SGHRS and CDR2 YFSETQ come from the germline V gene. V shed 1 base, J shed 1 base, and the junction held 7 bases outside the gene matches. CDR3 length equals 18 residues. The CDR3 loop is CASSLRGLAGVKSYEQYF. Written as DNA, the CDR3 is TGCGCCAGCAGCTTGAGGGGACTAGCGGGGGTAAAGTCCTACGAGCAGTACTTC.

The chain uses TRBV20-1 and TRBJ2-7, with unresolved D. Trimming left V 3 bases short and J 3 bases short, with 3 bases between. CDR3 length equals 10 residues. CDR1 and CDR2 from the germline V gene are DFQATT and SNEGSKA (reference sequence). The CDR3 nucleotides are TGCAGTGCTAGCCTCTACGAGCAGTACTTC. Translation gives CSASLYEQYF.

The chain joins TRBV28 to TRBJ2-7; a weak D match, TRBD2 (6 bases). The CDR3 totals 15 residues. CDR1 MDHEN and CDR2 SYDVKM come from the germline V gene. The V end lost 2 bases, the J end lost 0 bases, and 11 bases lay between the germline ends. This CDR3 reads CASSLSGLGSYEQYF. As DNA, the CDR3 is TGTGCCAGCAGTTTAAGCGGGTTAGGCTCCTACGAGCAGTACTTC.

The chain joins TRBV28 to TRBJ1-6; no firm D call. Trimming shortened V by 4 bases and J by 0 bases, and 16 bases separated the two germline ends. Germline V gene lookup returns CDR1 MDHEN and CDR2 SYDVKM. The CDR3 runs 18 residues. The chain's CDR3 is CASSSHGPSSSYNSPLHF. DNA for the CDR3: TGTGCCAGCAGTTCCCATGGGCCCAGCAGCTCCTATAATTCACCCCTCCACTTT.

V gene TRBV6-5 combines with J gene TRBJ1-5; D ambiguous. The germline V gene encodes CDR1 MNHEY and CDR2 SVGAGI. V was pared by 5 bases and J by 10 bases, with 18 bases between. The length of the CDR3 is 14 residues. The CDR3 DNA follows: TGTGCCAGCAGTGATTCTGGTGGTTTACTACCCCAGCATTTT. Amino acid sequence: CASSDSGGLLPQHF.

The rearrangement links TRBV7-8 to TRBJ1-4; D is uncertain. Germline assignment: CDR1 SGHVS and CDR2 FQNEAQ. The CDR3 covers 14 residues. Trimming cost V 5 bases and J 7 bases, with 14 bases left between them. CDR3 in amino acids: CASSNGTAGEKLFF. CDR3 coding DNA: TGTGCCAGCAGCAATGGTACAGCGGGTGAAAAACTGTTTTTT.

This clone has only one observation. For the CDR3, the DNA is TGTGCCAGCAGCTCTTTGGGACTAGCGGGGATGGGGGCCCAGTACTTC. This encodes CASSSLGLAGMGAQYF. The gene calls are TRBV11-2 and TRBJ2-5; 13 nucleotides line up with TRBD2. CDR1 is SGHAT, CDR2 FQNNGV, per germline. This CDR3 comprises 16 residues. V shed 4 bases, J shed 9 bases, and the junction held 11 bases outside the gene matches.

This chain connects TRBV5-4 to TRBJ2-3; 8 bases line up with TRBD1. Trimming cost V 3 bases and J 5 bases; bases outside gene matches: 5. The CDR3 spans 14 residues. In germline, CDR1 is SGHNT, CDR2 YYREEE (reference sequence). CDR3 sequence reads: CASSWGRGQDTQYF. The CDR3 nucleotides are TGTGCCAGCAGCTGGGGCAGGGGGCAAGATACGCAGTATTTT.

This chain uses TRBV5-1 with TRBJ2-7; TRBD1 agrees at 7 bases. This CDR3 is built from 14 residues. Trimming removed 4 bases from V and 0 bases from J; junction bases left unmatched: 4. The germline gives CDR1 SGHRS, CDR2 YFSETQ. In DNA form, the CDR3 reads TGCGCCAGCAGCATACAGGGGAACTCCTACGAGCAGTACTTC. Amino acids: CASSIQGNSYEQYF.

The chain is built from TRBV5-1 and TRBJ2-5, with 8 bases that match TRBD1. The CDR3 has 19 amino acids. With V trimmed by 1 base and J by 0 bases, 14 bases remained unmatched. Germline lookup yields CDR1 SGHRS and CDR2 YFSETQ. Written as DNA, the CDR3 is TGCGCCAGCAGCTTGTACGCGACCTTCAGGACAGGGTACCAAGAGACCCAGTACTTC. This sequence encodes CASSLYATFRTGYQETQYF. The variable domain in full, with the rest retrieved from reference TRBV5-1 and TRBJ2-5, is KAGVTQTPRYLIKTRGQQVTLSCSPISGHRSVSWYQQTPGQGLQFLFEYFSETQRNKGNFPGRFSGRQFSNSRSEMNVSTLELGDSALYLCASSLYATFRTGYQETQYFGPGTRLLVL.

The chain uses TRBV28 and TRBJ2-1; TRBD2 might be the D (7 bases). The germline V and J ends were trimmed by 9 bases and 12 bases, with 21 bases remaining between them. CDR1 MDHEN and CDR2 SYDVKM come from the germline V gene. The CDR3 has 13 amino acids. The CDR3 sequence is CASLEGGGFVQFF. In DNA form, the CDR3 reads TGTGCCAGTCTAGAGGGGGGGGGCTTTGTGCAGTTCTTC.

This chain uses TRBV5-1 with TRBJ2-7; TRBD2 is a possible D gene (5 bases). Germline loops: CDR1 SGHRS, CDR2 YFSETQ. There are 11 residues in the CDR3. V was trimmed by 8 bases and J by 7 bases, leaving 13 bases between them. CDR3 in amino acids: CASKGSGEQYF. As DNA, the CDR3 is TGCGCCAGTAAGGGCTCGGGAGAGCAGTACTTC.

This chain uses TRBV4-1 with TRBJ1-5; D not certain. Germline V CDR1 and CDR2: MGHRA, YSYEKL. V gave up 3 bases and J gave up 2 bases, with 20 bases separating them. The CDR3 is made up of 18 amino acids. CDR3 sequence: CASSHTILRGDGNQPQHF. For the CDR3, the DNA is TGCGCCAGCAGCCACACTATCTTGCGGGGAGATGGCAATCAGCCCCAGCATTTT.

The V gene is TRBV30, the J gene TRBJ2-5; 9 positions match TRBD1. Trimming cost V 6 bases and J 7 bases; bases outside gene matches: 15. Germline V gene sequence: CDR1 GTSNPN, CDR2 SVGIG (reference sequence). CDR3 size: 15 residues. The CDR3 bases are TGTGCCTGCCCCATGGAGGGACAGGGAGTAGTGACCCAGTACTTC. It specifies CACPMEGQGVVTQYF.

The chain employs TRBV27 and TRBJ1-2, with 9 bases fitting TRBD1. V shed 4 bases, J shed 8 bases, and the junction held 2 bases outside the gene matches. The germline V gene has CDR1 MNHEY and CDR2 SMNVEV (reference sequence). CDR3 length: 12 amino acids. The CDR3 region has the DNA TGTGCCAGCAGTTACAGGGGGCGAGGCTACACCTTC. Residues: CASSYRGRGYTF.

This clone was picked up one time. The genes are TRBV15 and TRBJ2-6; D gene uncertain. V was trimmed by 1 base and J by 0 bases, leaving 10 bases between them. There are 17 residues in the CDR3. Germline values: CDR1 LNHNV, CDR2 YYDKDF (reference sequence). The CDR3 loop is CATSRAPTDSGANVLTF. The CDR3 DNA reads TGTGCCACCAGCAGAGCCCCCACAGACTCTGGGGCCAACGTCCTGACTTTC.